This paragraph reports one TCR beta chain. Its antigen is currently not known. Within one base of it there is no much larger clone, and no base qualities were kept. These data originate in a study of pediatric ulcerative colitis (dated by TCRdb to the late 2010s). For context, the study as a whole: Pancolitis was present in over 5 ulcerative colitis patients and left-sided colitis in two, and histology consistent with ulcerative colitis was found in all of these patients. Nine or ten newly diagnosed, treatment-naive pediatric ulcerative colitis patients and four non-IBD control children each provided paired blood and rectal samples. Using the Pediatric Ulcerative Colitis Activity Index, a couple of patients were classed as having mild disease, several as having moderate disease and three as having acute severe colitis.

Paper-wide results and their limitations: The healthy control group was small, with only a handful of individuals. Because the repertoires came from total lymphocyte DNA, rare subsets such as regulatory T cells may have patterns that are not reflected. Rectal repertoire features separated controls, mild-moderate and acute severe colitis patients; acute severe colitis showed reduced rectal diversity due to clonal expansions. Two rectal CDR3 clonotypes were detected in all ulcerative colitis patients and were not detected in any of the controls. Compared with controls, ulcerative colitis patients showed significantly higher autologous blood-rectal clonal overlap, a finding that suggests increased T cell trafficking to inflamed tissue. For technical reasons, the blood samples of a couple of patients yielded substantially fewer templates, so those samples were excluded from the blood-rectal overlap analysis.

Ulcerative colitis patients had received no immunosuppressive medication before the diagnostic colonoscopy. Blood was sampled at the same time as the colonoscopy. The Wizard kit (Promega) was used to extract genomic DNA from blood and intestinal samples. Using the immunoSEQ TRB Survey service, rearranged CDR3 beta regions were amplified from genomic DNA with multiplex V and J primers. To keep sequencing depth equal across samples, survey-level depth of up to 500,000 reads per sample was applied. The libraries were purified and pooled, then sequenced using Illumina technology. Per the original workflow: Productive clonality, sample overlap, pairwise scatters, CDR3 beta length, V/D/J gene usage and productiveness were all assessed with the immunoSEQ online tools. Calculated diversity was defined as the number of unique rearrangements divided by total templates times 100, and Shannon and Simpson indices were additionally computed. Principal component analysis used the R prcomp function and ggbiplot package on Z-score normalized data. Morisita's index was used to quantify the clonal overlap between blood and rectum within each subject. This immuneACCESS table, as held by TCRdb, lists in-frame sequences with V and J called but not all clones. Of the missing ones, under half trace to an unresolved V gene in checked studies; the others have no known cause. From that table come the V and J calls and clone size; the DNA was used to work out D and trimming. This sample lists some 60,000 clones; 77% were detected once. The ten most abundant clones make up 5.2% of the sample.

V is cut by 7 bases and J by 0 bases, and the space between the germline ends is 13 bases. The CDR1 and CDR2 encoded by the germline V gene are MNHEY and SVGAGI. The CDR3 spans 15 residues, from the cysteine through the phenylalanine. Here the CDR3 DNA is all that survives: 45 bases in frame from base 1. The TCR comes from a boy aged 10-17 years with moderate ulcerative colitis. The V and J genes are TRBV6-5 and TRBJ1-3; the D gene remains uncertain. The sequenced material came from blood. The nucleotide sequence is given as TGTGCCAGCAAAAGGACGGCGCTCTCTGGAAACACCATATATTTT. It codes for CASKRTALSGNTIYF.